The present entry profiles one T cell receptor (beta chain) with its context. The data originate from a study of T cells after yellow fever vaccination. This CDR3 contains 15 residues. V was clipped by 10 bases and J by 2 bases; unmatched bases: 9. CDR1 is ENHRY, CDR2 SYGVKD, per germline. TCRdb processed the 5' RACE reads anew with MiXCR; each CDR3 protein has one entry. The sample has under 550,000 distinct CDR3 sequences; 21% are singletons. The input for sequencing was PBMCs, taken about 20 days after the first yellow fever vaccination. The V call is TRBV10-3, the J call TRBJ2-3; TRBD2 aligns across 10 bases. This receptor was obtained from a man aged 18 to 29 who received the YFV17D yellow fever vaccine. The CDR3 sequence: CANSWTSGNTDTQYF. DNA of the CDR3: TGTGCCAACTCTTGGACTAGCGGAAACACAGATACGCAGTATTTT.